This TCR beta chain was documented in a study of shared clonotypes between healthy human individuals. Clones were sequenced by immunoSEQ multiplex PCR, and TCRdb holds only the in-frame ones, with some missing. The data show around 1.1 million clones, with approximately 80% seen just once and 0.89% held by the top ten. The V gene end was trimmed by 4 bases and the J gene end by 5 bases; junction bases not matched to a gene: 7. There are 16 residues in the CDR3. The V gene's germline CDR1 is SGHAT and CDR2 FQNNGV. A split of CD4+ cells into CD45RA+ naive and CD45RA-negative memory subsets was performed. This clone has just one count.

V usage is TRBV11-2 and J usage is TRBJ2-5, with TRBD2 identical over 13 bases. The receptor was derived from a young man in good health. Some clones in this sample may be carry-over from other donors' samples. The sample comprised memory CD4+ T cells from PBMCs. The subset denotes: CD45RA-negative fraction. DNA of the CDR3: TGTGCCAGCAGCTCCACTAGCGGGAGGGCCGTGGAGACCCAGTACTTC. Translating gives CASSSTSGRAVETQYF.